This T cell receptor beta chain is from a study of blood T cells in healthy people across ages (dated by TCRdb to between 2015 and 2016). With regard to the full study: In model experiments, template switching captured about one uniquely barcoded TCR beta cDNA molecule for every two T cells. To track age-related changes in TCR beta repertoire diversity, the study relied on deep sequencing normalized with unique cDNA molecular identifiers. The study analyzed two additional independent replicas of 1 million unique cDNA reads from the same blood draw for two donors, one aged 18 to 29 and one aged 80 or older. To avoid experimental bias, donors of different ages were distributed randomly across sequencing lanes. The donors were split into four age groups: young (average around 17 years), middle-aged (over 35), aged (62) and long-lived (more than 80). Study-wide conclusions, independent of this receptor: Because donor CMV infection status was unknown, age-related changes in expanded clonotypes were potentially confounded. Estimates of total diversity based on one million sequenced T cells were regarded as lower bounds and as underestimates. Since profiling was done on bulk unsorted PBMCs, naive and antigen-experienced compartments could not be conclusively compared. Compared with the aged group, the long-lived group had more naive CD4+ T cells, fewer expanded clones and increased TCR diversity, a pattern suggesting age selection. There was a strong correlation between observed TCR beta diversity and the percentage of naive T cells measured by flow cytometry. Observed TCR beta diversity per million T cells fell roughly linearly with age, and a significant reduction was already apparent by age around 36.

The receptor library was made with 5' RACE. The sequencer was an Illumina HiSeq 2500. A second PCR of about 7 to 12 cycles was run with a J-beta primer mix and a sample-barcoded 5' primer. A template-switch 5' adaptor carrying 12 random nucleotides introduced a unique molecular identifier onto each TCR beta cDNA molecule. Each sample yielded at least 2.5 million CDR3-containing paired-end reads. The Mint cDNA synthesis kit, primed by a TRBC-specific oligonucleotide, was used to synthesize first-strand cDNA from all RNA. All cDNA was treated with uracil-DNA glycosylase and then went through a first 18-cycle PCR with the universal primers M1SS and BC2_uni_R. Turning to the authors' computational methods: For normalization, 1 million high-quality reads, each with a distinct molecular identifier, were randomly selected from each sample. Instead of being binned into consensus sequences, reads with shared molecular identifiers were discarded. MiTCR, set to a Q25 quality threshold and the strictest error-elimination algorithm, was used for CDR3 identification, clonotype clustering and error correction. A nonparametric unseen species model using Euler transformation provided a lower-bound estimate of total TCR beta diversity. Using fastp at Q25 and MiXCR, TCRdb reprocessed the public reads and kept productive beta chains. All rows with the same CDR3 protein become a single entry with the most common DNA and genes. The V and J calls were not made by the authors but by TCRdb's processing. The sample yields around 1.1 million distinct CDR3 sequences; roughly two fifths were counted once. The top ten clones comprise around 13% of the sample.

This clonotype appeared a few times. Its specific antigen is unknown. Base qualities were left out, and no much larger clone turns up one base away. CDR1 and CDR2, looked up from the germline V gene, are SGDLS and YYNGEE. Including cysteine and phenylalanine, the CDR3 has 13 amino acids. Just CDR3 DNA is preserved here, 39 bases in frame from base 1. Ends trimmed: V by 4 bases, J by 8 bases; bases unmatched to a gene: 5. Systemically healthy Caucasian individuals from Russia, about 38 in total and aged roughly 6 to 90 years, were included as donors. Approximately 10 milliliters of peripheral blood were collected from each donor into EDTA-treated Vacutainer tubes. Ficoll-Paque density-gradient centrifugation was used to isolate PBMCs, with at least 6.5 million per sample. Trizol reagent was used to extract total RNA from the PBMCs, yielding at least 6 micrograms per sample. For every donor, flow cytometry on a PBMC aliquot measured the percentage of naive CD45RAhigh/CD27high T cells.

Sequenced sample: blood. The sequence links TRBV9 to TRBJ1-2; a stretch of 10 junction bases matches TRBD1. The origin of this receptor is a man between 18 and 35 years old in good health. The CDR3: CASSLGTGEGYTF. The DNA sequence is TGTGCCAGCAGCCTCGGGACAGGGGAAGGCTACACCTTC.